This T cell receptor (beta chain) originates from a study of blood T cell repertoires in COVID-19 (TCRdb year 2020). General notes on the study: Collaborator samples came from the United States, Italy and Spain and covered acute and convalescent phases of COVID-19. The prospective study material was composed of cDNA or gDNA derived from T cells, B-cell-depleted T cells, or PBMCs. The repertoires were released in a freely available public database intended as a resource for research on the immune response to SARS-CoV-2. A de-identified subject ID, COVID-19 status, age in years and sex were almost always included in the sample metadata. Samples came from the ongoing ImmuneRACE study (first 160 participants) plus 1,254 subjects from 6 global collaborators. Deeply sampled blood TCRbeta repertoires from subjects exposed to, actively infected with, or recovered from COVID-19 were included in the dataset. Where HLA class I and class II types were available, the types were taken from metadata supplied by the sample provider, not from assay-based typing.

TCRbeta CDR3 regions were amplified from genomic DNA using the immunoSEQ Assay, a bias-controlled multiplex PCR. Concerning the study's data processing: The number of nucleated cells in each sample was estimated by amplification of reference gene primers within the assay. Sequence reads were collapsed and filtered to measure the absolute abundance of every unique TCRbeta CDR3 rearrangement. For each sample, productive Simpson clonality was calculated by taking the square root of Simpson's diversity index across productive rearrangements. Sourced from immuneACCESS, this table was stored by TCRdb with only in-frame sequences that have V and J called. A share of the clones is absent; for the studies checked, an unresolved V gene accounts for under half, and the remainder has no known explanation. V and J calls and clone size come straight from that table; D and trimming were deduced from the DNA. The sample data list around 370,000 clones, and 88% of these were observed just once. The ten largest clones take up 6% to 8% of the sample.

A remark on this clone: The antigen it binds to is not known. Nothing much larger sits one base from this clone, and base qualities are not available.

One collaborating source in Seattle enrolled patients during active infection and followed them longitudinally through the course of disease. Collaborating institutions collected whole blood in K2EDTA tubes following their own protocols. For TCRbeta analysis, collaborators shipped samples as frozen whole blood, isolated PBMCs, or DNA extracted from either of those sample types. The V end gives up 0 bases and the J end 5 bases, leaving 2 bases in the junction not matched to a gene. CDR1 and CDR2 (MNHEY, SMNVEV) derive from the germline V gene (reference sequence). Counted from cysteine to phenylalanine, this CDR3 has 14 amino acids. The read is trimmed to its CDR3 DNA, 42 bases read in frame from base 1. Here is what the overall study found, with its caveats: How much clinical and demographic metadata was included differed by source and by participant, and the metadata was provided uncurated.

The chain was built from TRBV27 and TRBJ2-5, with 8 middle bases fitting TRBD1. The sequenced material came from peripheral blood. This sequence originates from a woman in her 70s with COVID-19, enrolled during active disease. The DNA sequence is as follows: TGTGCCAGCAGTTTATCGGACAGGGTGGAGACCCAGTACTTC. Its product reads: CASSLSDRVETQYF.